These 22 T cell receptor beta chains were sequenced from one sample in a study of control samples from healthy donors and cancer patients (dated by TCRdb to 2020 to 2022). Library preparation was by the immunoSEQ multiplex PCR assay. In TCRdb, the immuneACCESS table is reduced to in-frame sequences with V and J assigned. These tables do not hold every clone; where another copy was compared, an unresolved V gene accounts for under half, and the others remain unexplained. This sample gives roughly 120,000 clones in total; about nine tenths of them show up just once. The leading ten clones occupy 7.8% of the sample. Source material: blood. These TCRs come from a woman under 30 in good health.

The V and J genes are TRBV5-1 and TRBJ2-7; D is tentatively TRBD1 or TRBD2 (5 bases each). CDR1 is SGHRS and CDR2 is YFSETQ in the germline V gene. V dropped 6 bases and J dropped 0 bases, with 19 bases sitting between them. This CDR3 is 16 amino acids long. In DNA form, the CDR3 reads TGCGCCAGCAAAGCGGCCCAGGTTCAGGGCTCCTACGAGCAGTACTTC. Translated, it gives CASKAAQVQGSYEQYF.

This chain uses TRBV5-1 with TRBJ2-3; 7 bases fit TRBD1. Unmatched junction bases numbered 9, after V lost 2 bases and J lost 6 bases. The CDR3 sequence is 15 residues long. The germline CDR1 and CDR2 sequences are SGHRS and YFSETQ. CDR3 nucleotide sequence: TGCGCCAGCAGCTTAAGGACAGGTGGGATGGATACGCAGTATTTT. Translated, it gives CASSLRTGGMDTQYF.

The chain is built from TRBV29-1 and TRBJ1-1, with TRBD1 matching 10 bases. Trimming cost V 7 bases and J 3 bases; bases outside gene matches: 8. This CDR3 region has 14 residues. Germline V gene data show CDR1 as SQVTM and CDR2 as ANQGSEA. The CDR3 loop is CSGNEGQGYTEAFF. CDR3 bases: TGCAGCGGTAACGAGGGACAGGGGTACACTGAAGCTTTCTTT.

The V gene is TRBV27, the J gene TRBJ1-5; 9 bases map to TRBD1. J was trimmed by 7 bases and V by 5 bases; bases with no gene match: 9. CDR3 length: 15 residues. Germline V gene lookup returns CDR1 MNHEY and CDR2 SMNVEV (reference sequence). The CDR3 region has the DNA TGTGCCAGCAGTCTCCGCACAGGGGGCGCCCAGCCCCAGCATTTT. It yields the protein CASSLRTGGAQPQHF.

This clone was detected once. The rearrangement links TRBV27 to TRBJ2-2; D is perhaps TRBD2 (6 bases). Between the trimmed V and J ends, which lost 1 base and 6 bases, there was a span of 15 bases. The length of the CDR3 is 16 residues. Germline CDR1 is MNHEY and CDR2 is SMNVEV (reference sequence). The CDR3 spells CASSLYLMAGPGELFF. The CDR3 DNA is TGTGCCAGCAGTTTATATTTAATGGCGGGACCCGGGGAGCTGTTTTTT.

The CDR3 loop reads CASKTLNTEAFF. The CDR3, as DNA: TGTGCCAGCAAAACCCTGAACACTGAAGCTTTCTTT. This chain connects TRBV6-5 to TRBJ1-1; D unclear. The CDR3 runs 12 residues. CDR1 MNHEY and CDR2 SVGAGI come from the germline V gene. Trimming removed 7 bases from V and 0 bases from J, with 6 bases in between.

This chain uses TRBV20-1 with TRBJ2-4, with TRBD2 as a possible D gene (5 bases). Per the germline V gene, CDR1 is DFQATT and CDR2 is SNEGSKA (reference sequence). V lost 3 bases and J 3 bases, leaving 9 bases between the germline ends. The CDR3 runs to 13 residues. The CDR3 region is CSASQAVKNIQYF. Written as DNA, the CDR3 is TGCAGTGCTAGTCAAGCGGTCAAAAACATTCAGTACTTC.

The V and J genes are TRBV5-1 and TRBJ1-6; D might be TRBD1 (6 bases). Germline CDR1 is SGHRS and CDR2 is YFSETQ. The CDR3 runs to 15 residues. The germline V and J ends were trimmed by 1 base and 8 bases, with 13 bases remaining between them. The CDR3 loop is CASSLNTQGDSPLHF. In nucleotides, the CDR3 is TGCGCCAGCAGCTTGAATACACAGGGTGATTCACCCCTCCACTTT.

The gene calls are TRBV10-2 and TRBJ1-4; D might be TRBD1 (5 bases). V was clipped by 4 bases and J by 8 bases, with 14 bases between them. CDR3 length: 14 residues. Germline V CDR1 and CDR2: WSHSY, SAAADI. The CDR3 is CASSGGGLREKLFF. The CDR3 nucleotides read TGCGCCAGCAGTGGGGGGGGACTCCGGGAAAAACTGTTTTTT.

The V gene is TRBV7-9, the J gene TRBJ2-5; the match to TRBD1 covers 12 bases. CDR1 is SEHNR and CDR2 is FQNEAQ in the germline V gene (reference sequence). Trimming cost V 2 bases and J 5 bases; bases outside gene matches: 6. The CDR3 is 16 amino acids. This CDR3 reads CASSLPRDRGRETQYF. For the CDR3, the DNA is TGTGCCAGCAGCTTACCCCGGGACAGGGGGCGTGAGACCCAGTACTTC.

This chain uses TRBV12-3 or TRBV12-4 with TRBJ2-5, with D unclear. Trimming stripped 2 bases from V and 5 bases from J, with 9 bases between. The CDR3 is 13 residues long. The CDR3 nucleotides are TGTGCCAGCAGTTTAAGGGTAACGGAGACCCAGTACTTC. Translation gives CASSLRVTETQYF.

The chain links TRBV6-1 to TRBJ2-1, with D possibly TRBD1 on 5 matching bases. V lost 3 bases and J 5 bases, leaving 5 bases between the germline ends. CDR1 and CDR2 (germline): MNHNS, SASEGT. The CDR3 runs 12 residues. CDR3 nucleotide sequence: TGTGCCAGCAGTGAGGGGCACAATGAGCAGTTCTTC. This codes for CASSEGHNEQFF.

The gene calls are TRBV3-1 (or the pseudogene TRBV3-2) and TRBJ2-3; D gene unclear. Per the germline V gene, CDR1 is LGHDT and CDR2 is YNNKEL (reference sequence). Deletions cut 0 bases from V and 4 bases from J, with 11 bases between. The CDR3 extends over 15 amino acids. As DNA, the CDR3 is TGTGCCAGCAGCCAAGAAGGAGTAGGCGCAGATACGCAGTATTTT. Translation gives CASSQEGVGADTQYF.

The chain uses TRBV2 and TRBJ2-1; the D gene could be TRBD1 or TRBD2 (6 bases each). The germline V gene has CDR1 SNHLY and CDR2 FYNNEI. V shed 5 bases and J shed 6 bases, with 17 bases lying between them. The CDR3 is 15 amino acids. CDR3 coding DNA: TGTGCCAGCAGTCGTTGGGGGGCCCGTCTCAATGAGCAGTTCTTC. It encodes CASSRWGARLNEQFF.

The chain has TRBV2 and TRBJ2-1; TRBD2 is a possible D gene (5 bases). The CDR3 extends over 13 amino acids. CDR1 and CDR2 from the germline V gene are SNHLY and FYNNEI. V lost 5 bases to trimming and J lost 10 bases, with 15 bases between them. In DNA form, the CDR3 reads TGTGCCAGCAGTTTAACTAGTATTAACGAGCAGTTCTTC. Encoded protein: CASSLTSINEQFF.

V and J are TRBV25-1 and TRBJ2-5; 11 nucleotides align to TRBD2. V dropped 5 bases and J dropped 5; count of bases not matched to a gene: 10. Germline V gives CDR1 MGHDK, CDR2 SYGVNS. The CDR3 sequence is 16 residues long. CDR3 DNA: TGTGCCAGCAGTCAAGGGCTAGCGGGGGGTCAGGAGACCCAGTACTTC. Translating it yields CASSQGLAGGQETQYF.

This sequence joins TRBV29-1 and TRBJ1-3, with unresolved D. The germline V gene encodes CDR1 SQVTM and CDR2 ANQGSEA. The CDR3 is 13 amino acids. V dropped 4 bases and J dropped 0 bases, with 7 bases sitting between them. The CDR3, as DNA: TGCAGCGTTGTTGAGAGCTCTGGAAACACCATATATTTT. This sequence encodes CSVVESSGNTIYF.

The chain is built from TRBV6-5 and TRBJ1-4, with D possibly being TRBD1 (6 bases). CDR1 and CDR2 from the germline V gene are MNHEY and SVGAGI. The CDR3 runs 14 residues. Trimming left V 6 bases short and J 4 bases short, with 12 bases between. In DNA, the CDR3 is TGTGCCAGCAGCCCAACAGGGTTTAATGAAAAACTGTTTTTT. Amino acids: CASSPTGFNEKLFF.

This clone was observed a few times. The chain couples TRBV18 to TRBJ1-1, with TRBD1 matching over 8 bases. In germline, CDR1 is KGHSH, CDR2 LQKENI. After removal of 3 bases from V and 0 bases from J, the junction contained 12 bases not matched to a gene. The CDR3 is 18 residues long. CDR3: CASSPTVGQGVMNTEAFF. CDR3 DNA: TGTGCCAGCTCACCCACCGTTGGACAGGGAGTCATGAACACTGAAGCTTTCTTT.

This chain connects TRBV27 to TRBJ2-7; 8 nucleotides line up with TRBD1. The CDR3 is 16 amino acids. V lost 1 base, J lost 3 bases, and 8 bases stayed unmatched. Germline-derived CDR1 and CDR2 are MNHEY and SMNVEV (reference sequence). CDR3 residues: CASSLFLPGQGYEQYF. CDR3 nucleotides: TGTGCCAGCAGTTTATTCTTACCCGGACAGGGCTACGAGCAGTACTTC.

This clone is a singleton in its sample. This rearrangement joins TRBV7-2 to TRBJ2-7; the match to TRBD1 covers 8 bases. The ends lost 5 bases at V and 2 bases at J; junction bases unmatched: 8. In germline, CDR1 is SGHTA, CDR2 FQGNSA. The CDR3 runs to 15 residues. CDR3: CASSGGQGPAYEQYF. The CDR3 bases are TGTGCCAGCAGCGGAGGACAGGGCCCCGCCTACGAGCAGTACTTC. Looking up the rest from reference TRBV7-2 and TRBJ2-7 gives the full variable domain: GAGVSQSPSNKVTEKGKDVELRCDPISGHTALYWYRQSLGQGLEFLIYFQGNSAPDKSGLPSDRFSAERTGGSVSTLTIQRTQQEDSAVYLCASSGGQGPAYEQYFGPGTRLTVT.

The chain joins TRBV19 to TRBJ2-1, with D possibly matching TRBD2 (6 bases). The CDR3 length is 14 residues. Trimming took off 3 bases at V and 5 bases at J, with 11 bases between the two ends. Germline CDR1 reads LNHDA; CDR2 reads SQIVND (reference sequence). CDR3 loop: CASSMGLANNEQFF. The CDR3 DNA follows: TGTGCCAGTAGTATGGGTCTAGCGAACAATGAGCAGTTCTTC.